Shown below are 8 T cell receptor beta chains from a single sample sequenced in a study of a mutant IDH1 vaccine in newly diagnosed glioma. Some clones are missing from TCRdb's copy, which holds only in-frame ones; the method was immunoSEQ multiplex PCR. The profile shows around 40,000 clones, 82% of them singletons. Which antigens these TCRs recognize remains unknown. Time point given: week 47, end of study. Vaccinated patients received 300 ug of mutant IDH1 20-mer peptide per dose, with topical imiquimod. Source: PBMCs, taken from a glioma patient whose treatment included an IDH1 peptide vaccine. These receptors were taken from a man between 18 and 35 years old with glioma. Some clones in this sample may be carry-over from other donors' samples.

The chain couples TRBV5-1 to TRBJ1-2; D is unclear. V lost 5 bases, J lost 7 bases, and 21 bases lay in between. This CDR3 comprises 15 residues. Germline V gene lookup returns CDR1 SGHRS and CDR2 YFSETQ. The CDR3 coding sequence is TGCGCCAGCAGTAGGGAAGACATCCTAGGTAGTGGCTACACCTTC. The encoded protein is CASSREDILGSGYTF. The full variable domain, with the rest looked up from reference TRBV5-1 and TRBJ1-2, is KAGVTQTPRYLIKTRGQQVTLSCSPISGHRSVSWYQQTPGQGLQFLFEYFSETQRNKGNFPGRFSGRQFSNSRSEMNVSTLELGDSALYLCASSREDILGSGYTFGSGTRLTVV.

CDR3 in amino acids: CAISESGYEQYF. The CDR3, as DNA: TGTGCCATCAGTGAGTCGGGGTACGAGCAGTACTTC. V usage is TRBV10-3 and J usage is TRBJ2-7; D not resolved. V lost 0 bases and J 4 bases, leaving 4 bases between the germline ends. The CDR3 totals 12 residues. The germline gives CDR1 ENHRY, CDR2 SYGVKD.

This rearrangement joins TRBV4-1 to TRBJ2-1; D remains unclear. CDR3 length equals 16 residues. Germline V gene sequence: CDR1 MGHRA, CDR2 YSYEKL. V was cut by 1 base and J by 4 bases, with 14 bases left in between. The CDR3 spells CASSQVFREFYNEQFF. The CDR3, as DNA: TGCGCCAGCAGCCAAGTGTTTAGGGAATTTTACAATGAGCAGTTCTTC.

The rearrangement uses TRBV19 and TRBJ2-7; 7 positions match TRBD1. The junction had 12 bases not matched to a gene; V was cut back by 7 bases and J by 6 bases. Germline V gene lookup returns CDR1 LNHDA and CDR2 SQIVND (reference sequence). The CDR3 loop spans 14 amino acids. CDR3 residues: CASTKWDSTREQYF. The CDR3 DNA sequence: TGTGCCAGTACTAAGTGGGACAGTACGCGCGAGCAGTACTTC.

This clone is deemed medium-sized. The rearrangement uses TRBV6-5 and TRBJ1-2; 9 bases fit TRBD1. Germline CDR1 reads MNHEY; CDR2 reads SVGAGI. The CDR3 covers 15 residues. With 6 bases clipped from V and 5 bases from J, the junction kept 10 bases outside the gene matches. The CDR3 here is CASRGTGGSEYGYTF. The CDR3 nucleotides are TGTGCCAGCAGGGGAACAGGGGGCAGCGAATATGGCTACACCTTC.

The CDR3 spells CASSDRLAGITDTQYF. CDR3 in DNA: TGTGCCAGCAGTGACAGGCTAGCGGGGATCACAGATACGCAGTATTTT. J is TRBJ2-3 and V is TRBV6-1; 9 bases match TRBD2. The germline gives CDR1 MNHNS, CDR2 SASEGT. J was trimmed by 2 bases and V by 3 bases; bases with no gene match: 6. There are 16 residues in the CDR3.

Here the CDR3 DNA reads TGTGCCATCAGTGAGAGACAGGGCCTGCCCTACGAGCAGTACTTC. This sequence encodes CAISERQGLPYEQYF. The chain uses TRBV10-3 and TRBJ2-7, with 7 positions matching TRBD1. The V and J ends lost 2 bases and 2 bases, in that order; junction bases with no gene match: 6. The CDR3 consists of 15 residues. Germline lookup yields CDR1 ENHRY and CDR2 SYGVKD.

The gene calls are TRBV5-5 and TRBJ1-5, with D hard to call. This CDR3 is built from 13 residues. V was trimmed by 3 bases and J by 6 bases, leaving 10 bases between them. Germline V gene lookup returns CDR1 SGHKS and CDR2 YYEKEE (reference sequence). As DNA, the CDR3 is TGTGCCAGCAGCTCCGTAAGTGGTCAGCCCCAGCATTTT. The encoded protein is CASSSVSGQPQHF.